This T cell receptor (beta chain) was sequenced during a study of spatial heterogeneity in lung cancer. Each CDR3 protein is one row after TCRdb ran MiXCR on the 5' RACE reads. This sample has more than 60,000 distinct CDR3 sequences, with roughly 5.9% found just once. Many counts were recorded for this clonotype. Deletions cut 4 bases from V and 0 bases from J, with 7 bases between. The germline gives CDR1 SQVTM, CDR2 ANQGSEA. This CDR3 has 12 residues. Time point: sample taken at primary tumor resection. This chain connects TRBV29-1 to TRBJ2-7; possible D gene TRBD1, 5 bases. This material consisted of PBMCs, taken at surgery. The sequence derives from a female donor with early-stage non-small cell lung cancer. CDR3: CSVGQGSYEQYF. Here the CDR3 DNA reads TGCAGCGTTGGGCAGGGCTCCTACGAGCAGTACTTC.